Following are 10 T cell receptor beta chains from one sample sequenced in a study of T-cell reconstitution after alpha-beta-depleted transplantation in children. During its preparation, the TCRbeta library received unique molecular identifiers. TCRdb reanalysed the PCR reads using MiXCR and keeps one entry per CDR3 protein. The table records a few hundred thousand distinct CDR3 sequences, around two fifths of them present only once. The specimen comprised PBMCs, sampled before TCRalphabeta/CD19-depleted stem cell transplant. The origin of the receptors is a girl aged 2 to 10 with aplastic anemia, due to receive a stem cell transplant.

The chain couples TRBV29-1 to TRBJ1-2, with unresolved D. The V gene lost 6 bases and the J gene lost 11 bases, with 7 bases spanning the gap. CDR1 is SQVTM and CDR2 is ANQGSEA in the germline V gene. The CDR3 totals 8 residues. The CDR3 is CSVGEYTF. CDR3 sequence (DNA): TGCAGCGTCGGGGAGTACACCTTC.

V is TRBV20-1 and J is TRBJ2-7, with 9 positions matching TRBD1. Trimming removed 4 bases from V and 5 bases from J; junction bases left unmatched: 15. The CDR3 is 16 amino acids. CDR1 is DFQATT, CDR2 SNEGSKA, per germline (reference sequence). Written as DNA, the CDR3 is TGCAGTGCTATATTACAGGGGGCCACCTATTCCCACGAGCAGTACTTC. It codes for CSAILQGATYSHEQYF.

The DNA for the CDR3 is TGCGCCAGCAGTTCACTAGCGGCATACAATGAGCAGTTCTTC. This sequence encodes CASSSLAAYNEQFF. The V and J genes are TRBV5-1 and TRBJ2-1; 8 bases are a match to TRBD2. Germline V gene sequence: CDR1 SGHRS, CDR2 YFSETQ. Trimming at V came to 5 bases and at J to 4 bases, leaving 5 bases not matched to a gene. The CDR3 spans 14 residues.

In its sample, this clonotype was seen a few times. V and J are TRBV5-1 and TRBJ2-5, with 7 bases identical to TRBD2. With V trimmed by 1 base and J by 2 bases, 14 bases remained unmatched. The V gene's germline CDR1 is SGHRS and CDR2 YFSETQ. This CDR3 contains 18 residues. CDR3 sequence reads: CASSLSVTALGGQETQYF. The CDR3 nucleotides read TGCGCCAGCAGCTTGAGCGTGACAGCCTTGGGAGGGCAAGAGACCCAGTACTTC.

The chain is built from TRBV24-1 and TRBJ2-1; 7 positions agree with TRBD2. CDR3 length: 15 residues. CDR1 and CDR2 (germline): KGHDR, SFDVKD. The J segment lost 7 bases and the V segment lost 2 bases, leaving 7 bases of the junction unmatched. CDR3 region: CATSDSWEGLNEQFF. CDR3 coding DNA: TGTGCCACCAGTGATTCGTGGGAGGGCCTAAATGAGCAGTTCTTC.

The V gene is TRBV7-9, the J gene TRBJ1-4; a weak D match, TRBD1 (5 bases). The CDR3 loop spans 14 amino acids. V lost 6 bases to trimming and J lost 4 bases, with 12 bases between them. From germline, CDR1 is SEHNR and CDR2 FQNEAQ (reference sequence). The CDR3 protein is CASSLEGLNEKLFF. CDR3 in DNA: TGTGCCAGCAGTCTAGAGGGGCTTAATGAAAAACTGTTTTTT.

This clonotype was counted between two and nine times. The rearrangement uses TRBV7-6 and TRBJ1-3, with 8 bases fitting TRBD1. V lost 5 bases to trimming and J lost 0 bases; unmatched junction nucleotides: 3. The length of the CDR3 is 15 residues. Germline V gives CDR1 SGHVS, CDR2 FNYEAQ. The CDR3 region is CASSATGDSGNTIYF. CDR3 DNA: TGTGCCAGCAGCGCGACAGGGGACTCTGGAAACACCATATATTTT. Based on the CDR3 plus reference TRBV7-6 and TRBJ1-3, the full variable domain is GAGVSQSPRYKVTKRGQDVALRCDPISGHVSLYWYRQALGQGPEFLTYFNYEAQQDKSGLPNDRFSAERPEGSISTLTIQRTEQRDSAMYRCASSATGDSGNTIYFGEGSWLTVV.

In its sample, this clonotype was seen a few times. The genes are TRBV10-2 and TRBJ2-1, with TRBD2 identical over 9 bases. Germline V gene data show CDR1 as WSHSY and CDR2 as SAAADI. V shed 7 bases, J shed 3 bases, and the junction held 7 bases outside the gene matches. This CDR3 region has 15 residues. CDR3 protein: CASTLAGENYNEQFF. CDR3 DNA: TGCGCCAGCACCTTAGCGGGAGAAAACTACAATGAGCAGTTCTTC.

Ten or more counts support this clonotype. The rearrangement links TRBV28 to TRBJ2-3; possibly TRBD1 or TRBD2 for D (6 bases each). The CDR3 has 16 residues. Germline V gene lookup returns CDR1 MDHEN and CDR2 SYDVKM. V was shortened by 7 bases and J by 6 bases, with 23 bases between the two germline ends. In DNA form, the CDR3 reads TGTGCCAGCACCTTGGGGGCGGGAAACCAGGGGGATACGCAGTATTTT. Translating gives CASTLGAGNQGDTQYF.

This clonotype was picked up a small number of times. This chain links TRBV12-3 or TRBV12-4 with TRBJ2-5, with TRBD1 matching over 7 bases. V lost 1 base, J lost 4 bases, and 6 bases stayed unmatched. The CDR3 is made up of 15 amino acids. CDR3 coding DNA: TGTGCCAGCAGTTTAGGTCGACAGGGTGGAGAGACCCAGTACTTC. Its translation: CASSLGRQGGETQYF.